These 31 T cell receptor beta chains originate from one sample sequenced in a study of blood T cell repertoires in COVID-19. Assay: immunoSEQ multiplex PCR; the TCRdb copy retains only in-frame clones and omits some. The data contain 250,000 to 350,000 clones, about 85% of them singletons. Sequenced material: peripheral blood. These receptors all stem from a human donor with COVID-19, enrolled during active disease. The donor label of this sample is uncertain.

The rearrangement links TRBV6-5 to TRBJ1-1; 7 positions agree with TRBD1. J gave up 3 bases and V 2 bases, and 6 bases lay outside the gene matches. Germline V gene data show CDR1 as MNHEY and CDR2 as SVGAGI. This CDR3 spans 15 amino acids. The CDR3 DNA reads TGTGCCAGCAGTTACAACAGGGGTGGGTACACTGAAGCTTTCTTT. This gives the protein CASSYNRGGYTEAFF.

V and J are TRBV28 and TRBJ2-3, with D tentatively TRBD2 (6 bases). CDR1 and CDR2 from the germline V gene are MDHEN and SYDVKM. There are 13 residues in the CDR3. Trimming took off 8 bases at V and 4 bases at J, with 13 bases between the two ends. CDR3 coding DNA: TGTGCCAGCGGAGGGAGGATTGCAGATACGCAGTATTTT. Amino acids: CASGGRIADTQYF.

The rearrangement uses TRBV28 and TRBJ1-2; D is unclear. Germline V lookup: CDR1 MDHEN, CDR2 SYDVKM. The CDR3 length is 11 residues. V was shortened by 6 bases and J by 8 bases, with 10 bases between the two germline ends. In nucleotides, the CDR3 is TGTGCCAGCAGGGACGGGGAGGGCTACACCTTC. This encodes CASRDGEGYTF.

V is TRBV29-1 and J is TRBJ1-2, with D possibly being TRBD1 (5 bases). V was trimmed by 7 bases and J by 5 bases, leaving 20 bases between them. The CDR3 runs to 14 residues. Germline assignment: CDR1 SQVTM and CDR2 ANQGSEA. The DNA for the CDR3 is TGCAGCGCCTTAACGACAGTCTCGGAGTATGGCTACACCTTC. Translated, it gives CSALTTVSEYGYTF.

The genes are TRBV29-1 and TRBJ2-1; D gene uncertain. V lost 0 bases, J lost 8 bases, and 8 bases lay in between. The germline CDR1 and CDR2 sequences are SQVTM and ANQGSEA. This CDR3 has 12 amino acids. CDR3 nucleotide sequence: TGCAGCGTTGAAGATCCCAGCGATGAGCAGTTCTTC. Translating it yields CSVEDPSDEQFF.

This CDR3 reads CASSLATGRQPQHF. The CDR3 nucleotides read TGTGCCAGCAGCTTGGCGACAGGACGTCAGCCCCAGCATTTT. The chain employs TRBV5-6 and TRBJ1-5; maybe TRBD1 (6 bases). This CDR3 comprises 14 residues. The V end was cut by 0 bases, the J end by 6 bases, with 10 bases between. Looked up from germline, CDR1 is SGHDT and CDR2 is YYEEEE.

The V and J genes are TRBV9 and TRBJ1-1; 11 nucleotides match TRBD1. Germline V gives CDR1 SGDLS, CDR2 YYNGEE. V dropped 4 bases and J dropped 7; count of bases not matched to a gene: 9. This CDR3 is 15 amino acids long. CDR3 residues: CASSPRDRGAGEAFF. For the CDR3, the DNA is TGTGCCAGCAGCCCACGGGACAGGGGGGCCGGTGAAGCTTTCTTT.

This clone has only a few counts. The rearrangement uses TRBV10-3 and TRBJ2-5, with 8 positions matching TRBD1. Germline CDR1 reads ENHRY; CDR2 reads SYGVKD. Trimming cost V 11 bases and J 0 bases; bases outside gene matches: 8. This CDR3 has 14 amino acids. CDR3 protein: CASRPGGNQETQYF. The CDR3 nucleotides read TGTGCCTCCCGACCAGGGGGCAACCAAGAGACCCAGTACTTC.

This clone was picked up one time. This chain joins TRBV27 and TRBJ1-3, with D tentatively TRBD1 (6 bases). Germline V gives CDR1 MNHEY, CDR2 SMNVEV (reference sequence). Trimming cost V 4 bases and J 3 bases, with 13 bases left between them. The CDR3 covers 15 residues. The CDR3: CASSSATGIGNTIYF. In DNA form, the CDR3 reads TGTGCCAGCAGTTCCGCCACAGGGATTGGAAACACCATATATTTT.

This chain links TRBV15 with TRBJ2-7; TRBD1 agrees at 7 bases. J was trimmed by 0 bases and V by 3 bases; bases with no gene match: 8. Germline V gene sequence: CDR1 LNHNV, CDR2 YYDKDF (reference sequence). The CDR3 totals 16 residues. The CDR3 sequence is CATSSWDSATSYEQYF. CDR3 sequence (DNA): TGTGCCACCAGCAGCTGGGACAGCGCCACCTCCTACGAGCAGTACTTC.

The J gene is TRBJ1-6, the V gene TRBV15; 9 nucleotides agree with TRBD1. Germline V lookup: CDR1 LNHNV, CDR2 YYDKDF (reference sequence). This CDR3 is 15 amino acids long. V shed 0 bases and J 9 bases; nucleotides not matched to a gene: 3. CDR3 in amino acids: CATSRDRTGASPLHF. The CDR3 coding sequence is TGTGCCACCAGCAGAGACCGGACAGGGGCTTCACCCCTCCACTTT. Based on the CDR3 plus reference TRBV15 and TRBJ1-6, the full variable domain is DAMVIQNPRYQVTQFGKPVTLSCSQTLNHNVMYWYQQKSSQAPKLLFHYYDKDFNNEADTPDNFQSRRPNTSFCFLDIRSPGLGDTAMYLCATSRDRTGASPLHFGNGTRLTVT.

The V and J genes are TRBV18 and TRBJ1-5, with D possibly being TRBD1 (5 bases). V lost 0 bases to trimming and J lost 6 bases, with 15 bases between them. This CDR3 is built from 16 residues. From germline, CDR1 is KGHSH and CDR2 LQKENI. In DNA form, the CDR3 reads TGTGCCAGCTCACCACCTCCCTCGCAGGGTAGTCAGCCCCAGCATTTT. It codes for CASSPPPSQGSQPQHF.

V and J are TRBV27 and TRBJ2-7, with D possibly matching TRBD1 (6 bases). V gave up 3 bases and J gave up 6 bases, with 12 bases separating them. The germline V gene encodes CDR1 MNHEY and CDR2 SMNVEV (reference sequence). The CDR3 spans 13 residues. The CDR3 nucleotides are TGTGCCAGCAGTTTCCGACAGGCCTCCGAGCAGTACTTC. Translating gives CASSFRQASEQYF.

This clone was detected only a few times. This chain uses TRBV25-1 with TRBJ1-2; 7 positions agree with TRBD1. Germline V gives CDR1 MGHDK, CDR2 SYGVNS. CDR3 size: 14 residues. V was clipped by 5 bases and J by 11 bases; unmatched bases: 14. CDR3 amino acids: CASSLLTGAGGYTF. As DNA, the CDR3 is TGTGCCAGCAGTCTACTCACAGGGGCCGGCGGATACACCTTC.

The V and J genes are TRBV14 and TRBJ2-7; possible D gene TRBD1, 5 bases. The germline CDR1 and CDR2 sequences are SGHDN and FVKESK. V gave up 3 bases and J gave up 0 bases, with 12 bases separating them. The CDR3 spans 15 residues. DNA for the CDR3: TGTGCCAGCAGCCACACCCAGGGTCTCTCCTACGAGCAGTACTTC. Encoded protein: CASSHTQGLSYEQYF.

CDR3 bases: TGTGCCAGCAGCCTAGGGACAGCGGCTATTGAAGCTTTCTTT. This gives the protein CASSLGTAAIEAFF. The gene calls are TRBV7-9 and TRBJ1-1; TRBD1 matches 7 bases. The V gene end was trimmed by 5 bases and the J gene end by 7 bases; junction bases not matched to a gene: 10. This CDR3 has 14 residues. Germline loops: CDR1 SEHNR, CDR2 FQNEAQ (reference sequence).

The chain couples TRBV18 to TRBJ1-4, with 8 bases identical to TRBD1. V lost 6 bases, J lost 7 bases, and 13 bases stayed unmatched. CDR3 size: 16 residues. Germline V gene lookup returns CDR1 KGHSH and CDR2 LQKENI. The CDR3 DNA is TGTGCCAGCTCCTTCACCGGACAGGGCATCAGTGAAAAACTGTTTTTT. As protein: CASSFTGQGISEKLFF.

The chain employs TRBV10-1 and TRBJ2-2; a possible D gene is TRBD1 (6 bases). Germline CDR1 reads WNHNN; CDR2 reads SYGVQD (reference sequence). There are 13 residues in the CDR3. Trimming left V 6 bases short and J 4 bases short, with 9 bases between. The CDR3 here is CASSGQFTGELFF. The CDR3 coding sequence is TGCGCCAGCAGCGGACAGTTCACCGGGGAGCTGTTTTTT.

The J gene is TRBJ1-2, the V gene TRBV2; tentative D call: TRBD1 (5 bases). In germline, CDR1 is SNHLY, CDR2 FYNNEI. The CDR3 has 13 amino acids. Trimming took off 2 bases at V and 4 bases at J, with 8 bases between the two ends. In nucleotides, the CDR3 is TGTGCCAGCAGTGAACAGGGTCCCTATGGCTACACCTTC. Its translation is CASSEQGPYGYTF.

This clone was counted only a few times. The J gene is TRBJ2-7, the V gene TRBV28; 7 nucleotides agree with TRBD1. Germline values: CDR1 MDHEN, CDR2 SYDVKM. Trimming removed 5 bases from V and 5 bases from J; junction bases left unmatched: 9. The CDR3 length is 14 residues. CDR3 region: CASSPRDRRHEQYF. CDR3 nucleotides: TGTGCCAGCAGTCCCCGGGACAGACGACACGAGCAGTACTTC. Together with reference TRBV28 and TRBJ2-7, the CDR3 gives the full variable domain: DVKVTQSSRYLVKRTGEKVFLECVQDMDHENMFWYRQDPGLGLRLIYFSYDVKMKEKGDIPEGYSVSREKKERFSLILESASTNQTSMYLCASSPRDRRHEQYFGPGTRLTVT.

In this sample, this clone turned up once. The CDR3 sequence: CASSYPQGLNEKLFF. The CDR3 DNA follows: TGTGCCAGCAGTTACCCCCAGGGCCTTAATGAAAAACTGTTTTTT. V and J are TRBV6-6 and TRBJ1-4; TRBD1 might be the D (5 bases). V lost 2 bases and J lost 4, with 11 bases in between. The CDR3 extends over 15 amino acids. Germline assignment: CDR1 MNHNY and CDR2 SVGAGI (reference sequence).

This chain uses TRBV9 with TRBJ2-2; 11 nucleotides align to TRBD2. Germline V gene lookup returns CDR1 SGDLS and CDR2 YYNGEE. CDR3 length: 16 amino acids. Trimming removed 5 bases from V and 1 base from J; junction bases left unmatched: 4. This CDR3 reads CASSKTSGGNTGELFF. CDR3 coding DNA: TGTGCCAGCAGTAAAACTAGCGGGGGGAACACCGGGGAGCTGTTTTTT.

V is TRBV7-3 and J is TRBJ1-2, with 8 bases that match TRBD1. The V segment lost 0 bases and the J segment 7 bases; nucleotides outside the gene matches: 1. CDR1 and CDR2 from the germline V gene are SGHTA and FQGTGA. This CDR3 comprises 13 residues. For the CDR3, the DNA is TGTGCCAGCAGCTTAACGCAGGGGGCTGGCTACACCTTC. Encoded protein: CASSLTQGAGYTF.

The chain employs TRBV19 and TRBJ1-4; TRBD1 might be the D (6 bases). Germline lookup yields CDR1 LNHDA and CDR2 SQIVND (reference sequence). The CDR3 runs 14 residues. Between the trimmed V and J ends, which lost 5 bases and 4 bases, there was a span of 11 bases. The CDR3 here is CASSWTVYNEKLFF. CDR3 bases: TGTGCCAGTAGTTGGACAGTCTATAATGAAAAACTGTTTTTT.

This rearrangement joins TRBV27 to TRBJ2-7; TRBD1 aligns across 7 bases. V shed 5 bases and J 4 bases; nucleotides not matched to a gene: 8. This CDR3 is 14 amino acids long. Looked up from germline, CDR1 is MNHEY and CDR2 is SMNVEV (reference sequence). The CDR3 here is CASSITGVPYEQYF. CDR3 coding DNA: TGTGCCAGCAGTATCACAGGGGTCCCGTACGAGCAGTACTTC.

The chain recombines TRBV3-1 (or the pseudogene TRBV3-2) with TRBJ1-1, with D perhaps TRBD1 (5 bases). CDR1 LGHDT and CDR2 YNNKEL come from the germline V gene (reference sequence). V was trimmed by 0 bases and J by 3 bases, leaving 8 bases between them. The CDR3 is 14 amino acids. CDR3 sequence reads: CASSQDGAYTEAFF. The CDR3, as DNA: TGTGCCAGCAGCCAAGATGGGGCCTACACTGAAGCTTTCTTT.

The rearrangement uses TRBV5-4 and TRBJ2-3; 13 bases match TRBD2. CDR3 length: 18 residues. Trimming took 4 bases from V and 5 from J; bases not matched to a gene: 13. Germline loops: CDR1 SGHNT, CDR2 YYREEE (reference sequence). CDR3 nucleotides: TGTGCCAGCAGCCCGCAGGCCCGACTAGCGGGAGGTGGAGATACGCAGTATTTT. Its protein product is CASSPQARLAGGGDTQYF.

V usage is TRBV12-5 and J usage is TRBJ2-5; 9 bases match TRBD1. V shed 0 bases and J 5 bases; nucleotides not matched to a gene: 13. Germline CDR1 and CDR2: LGHNT and FRNRAP. The CDR3 covers 18 residues. The CDR3 protein is CASGLVPGTGPPRETQYF. The CDR3 DNA follows: TGTGCTAGTGGTTTGGTACCCGGGACAGGGCCCCCTCGGGAGACCCAGTACTTC.

The chain joins TRBV6-5 to TRBJ2-3; tentative D call: TRBD2 (6 bases). The V gene's germline CDR1 is MNHEY and CDR2 SVGAGI. The CDR3 loop spans 15 amino acids. V dropped 4 bases and J dropped 3 bases, with 14 bases sitting between them. The CDR3 DNA reads TGTGCCAGCAGTTCCGGACTACCTAGTACAGATACGCAGTATTTT. This encodes CASSSGLPSTDTQYF.

The J gene is TRBJ1-2, the V gene TRBV19; no definite D call. This CDR3 has 16 amino acids. Germline V gene sequence: CDR1 LNHDA, CDR2 SQIVND (reference sequence). Trimming pared 3 bases from V and 3 bases from J, leaving 17 bases between. Written as DNA, the CDR3 is TGTGCCAGTAGTATCAGCAAAACAGCCCCTTACTATGGCTACACCTTC. Its protein product is CASSISKTAPYYGYTF.

The CDR3 protein is CAWKDRLNSPLHF. Here the CDR3 DNA reads TGTGCCTGGAAGGACAGACTAAATTCACCCCTCCACTTT. This sequence joins TRBV30 and TRBJ1-6, with D possibly being TRBD1 (6 bases). Between the trimmed V and J ends, which lost 4 bases and 7 bases, there was a span of 11 bases. The CDR3 spans 13 residues. Germline values: CDR1 GTSNPN, CDR2 SVGIG (reference sequence).